Below, 23 T cell receptor beta chains from the same sample are listed, as sequenced in a study of tumor-infiltrating lymphocytes in primary liver carcinoma. From approximately 20-30 mg of unsorted bulk tissue, DNA and RNA were co-extracted together. With 500 ng total RNA as template and a constant-region primer, TCR beta cDNA was made. Three nested multiplex PCR rounds of slightly modified ARM-PCR generated TCR beta libraries. The opening two PCR rounds, around 9 cycles each, paired TRBV1-TRBV30 forward primers with a C-beta reverse primer. MiXCR was run by TCRdb on the multiplex PCR reads, yielding one entry per CDR3 protein. The top ten clones hold around 41% of a sample with 45,000 or so distinct CDR3 sequences, roughly 80% of them seen once. The specimen sequenced was tumor-adjacent normal liver tissue. The source of these receptors is a woman under 40 with primary liver carcinoma and hepatitis B virus infection.

This clonotype was seen a handful of times. A read error is possible here, since a much larger clone lies one base away. The J gene is TRBJ2-2, the V gene TRBV5-8; no definite D call. This CDR3 spans 16 amino acids. Germline lookup yields CDR1 SGHTS and CDR2 YDEGEE. Trimming took off 6 bases at V and 5 bases at J, with 20 bases between the two ends. The CDR3 here is CASIPRASPSTGELFF. In DNA, the CDR3 is TGTGCCAGCATCCCCCGGGCCTCGCCTTCGACCGGGGAGCTGTTTTTT.

The chain combines TRBV6-2 or TRBV6-3 with TRBJ1-5, with 7 bases aligning to TRBD1. CDR3 length equals 18 residues. The ends lost 2 bases at V and 3 bases at J; junction bases unmatched: 13. The V gene's germline CDR1 is MNHEY and CDR2 SVGEGT. In DNA form, the CDR3 reads TGTGCCAGCAGTTACAGTGGACAGGCCTATTCTTTCAATCAGCCCCAGCATTTT. Translating it yields CASSYSGQAYSFNQPQHF.

Of note for this clonotype: Its ends do not fully match the called genes, so a read error is possible. The J gene is TRBJ2-7, the V gene TRBV7-9; no definite D call. Germline-derived CDR1 and CDR2 are SEHNR and FQNEAQ (reference sequence). The length of the CDR3 is 14 residues. The CDR3 nucleotides are TGTGCCAGCAGCCCGGGTGGCCTCTCCTACGAGCACTACTTC. This translates into CASSPGGLSYEHYF.

Of note for this clonotype: A junction end diverges from the germline sequence, so it may reflect a read error. The V call is TRBV13, the J call TRBJ2-3, with 8 positions matching TRBD2. The CDR3 is 14 amino acids. CDR1 is PRHDT, CDR2 FYEKMQ, per germline (reference sequence). CDR3 coding DNA: TGTGCCAGCAGCAAGGGACTAGGGGGGGATACGCTGTATTTT. Its translation is CASSKGLGGDTLYF.

The chain combines TRBV7-8 with TRBJ2-4; D possibly corresponds to TRBD2 (6 bases). The CDR3 is 18 amino acids. CDR1 SGHVS and CDR2 FQNEAQ come from the germline V gene. V was clipped by 5 bases and J by 3 bases, with 23 bases between them. CDR3 protein: CASSTNRKAGGVKNIQYF. In DNA form, the CDR3 reads TGTGCCAGCAGCACAAACCGAAAAGCTGGAGGGGTCAAAAACATTCAGTACTTC.

With respect to this clonotype: A junction end diverges from the germline sequence, so it may reflect a read error. The chain recombines TRBV6-2 or TRBV6-3 with TRBJ2-3; 8 bases line up with TRBD1. The CDR3 has 19 amino acids. Germline values: CDR1 MNHEY, CDR2 SVGEGT. CDR3 sequence reads: CASSYPRSRDRSSTDTQYF. The CDR3 DNA sequence: TGTGCCAGCAGTTACCCCCGATCCCGGGACAGGTCTAGCACAGATACGCAATATTTT.

Note on this clonotype: A junction end diverges from the germline sequence, so it may reflect a read error. The chain uses TRBV5-6 and TRBJ2-3; perhaps TRBD2 as D (5 bases). CDR3 length: 12 amino acids. CDR1 and CDR2 from the germline V gene are SGHDT and YYEEEE. CDR3 in DNA: TGTACCAGCGGCTTGAGGGCAGATACGCGGTATTTT. Protein: CTSGLRADTRYF.

As for this clonotype: Sequence at one end of the junction differs from germline and may be a read error. V usage is TRBV10-2 and J usage is TRBJ1-1; D is perhaps TRBD1 (5 bases). The CDR3 is 11 residues long. Germline V gene lookup returns CDR1 WSHSY and CDR2 SAAADI. Here the CDR3 reads CAILAGTGAFF. The CDR3 DNA sequence: TGCGCCATCCTCGCCGGGACTGGAGCTTTCTTC.

This clonotype is labeled medium-sized (0.01 to 0.1%). This chain connects TRBV6-2 or TRBV6-3 to TRBJ2-2; 7 nucleotides match TRBD1. The CDR3 length is 15 residues. The germline V gene encodes CDR1 MNHEY and CDR2 SVGEGT. The V segment lost 4 bases and the J segment 1 base; nucleotides outside the gene matches: 3. The CDR3 DNA is TGTGCCAGCAGTTCAACAGGGGAGAACACCGGGGAGCTGTTTTTT. It is translated as CASSSTGENTGELFF.

This sequence joins TRBV6-1 and TRBJ2-5, with unresolved D. Germline assignment: CDR1 MNHNS and CDR2 SASEGT. CDR3 length equals 13 residues. Trimming pared 8 bases from V and 5 bases from J, leaving 15 bases between. CDR3 in amino acids: CASPTRLGETQYF. CDR3 coding DNA: TGTGCCAGCCCCACACGGCTGGGGGAGACCCAGTACTTC.

The table lists this clonotype with a count of one. One junction end does not reproduce the germline sequence, and a read error may be involved. The chain carries TRBV12-3 or TRBV12-4 and TRBJ2-1, with D unclear. The CDR3 spans 13 residues. CDR3 DNA: TGTGCCAGCAGTTTAGGCAGATACAATGAACAGTTCTTC. This gives the protein CASSLGRYNEQFF.

CDR3 amino acids: CASSLGREFRIVMDTQYF. DNA for the CDR3: TGTGCCAGCAGCTTAGGACGGGAATTCCGAATCGTCATGGATACGCAGTATTTT. The chain carries TRBV7-2 and TRBJ2-3; TRBD2 is a possible D gene (5 bases). In germline, CDR1 is SGHTA, CDR2 FQGNSA. The CDR3 runs to 18 residues. Trimming removed 1 base at V and 6 bases at J, with 23 bases between.

As to this clonotype: The CDR3 ends on some other residue instead of the conserved phenylalanine or tryptophan, so this is likely a read error. This rearrangement joins TRBV7-8 to TRBJ2-3, with TRBD2 matching over 10 bases. J was trimmed by 12 bases and V by 2 bases; bases with no gene match: 11. Per germline, CDR1 SGHVS and CDR2 FQNEAQ. The CDR3 totals 15 residues. The DNA of the CDR3 is TGTGCCAGCAGCTTACTAGCGGGAGCCTCAGATGCTCAGTATTCT. Amino acid sequence: CASSLLAGASDAQYS.

On this clonotype: Germline is not matched at one junction end, which may reflect a read error. The chain links TRBV10-3 to TRBJ1-5; D ambiguous. Germline CDR1 is ENHRY and CDR2 is SYGVKD. This CDR3 has 16 residues. The CDR3 is CAISELKGELNQPQHF. The CDR3 bases are TGTGCCATCAGTGAGTTGAAGGGAGAGCTCAATCAACCCCAGCATTTT.

As regards this clonotype: Because the CDR3 is missing its conserved closing phenylalanine or tryptophan, this is likely a read error. The gene calls are TRBV10-2 and TRBJ2-5; maybe TRBD2 (5 bases). CDR3 size: 16 residues. The V gene's germline CDR1 is WSHSY and CDR2 SAAADI. V was trimmed by 4 bases and J by 2 bases, leaving 17 bases between them. The CDR3 sequence: CASSGSGRTEQETQYL. CDR3 coding DNA: TGCGCCAGCAGTGGGAGCGGAAGGACGGAGCAAGAGACCCAGTACCTC.

Points on this clonotype: This is likely a read error, given that the CDR3 carries no conserved phenylalanine or tryptophan at its end. The CDR3 sequence: CASGFQGAWDEKLFL. The DNA of the CDR3 is TGTGCCAGCGGCTTCCAGGGGGCATGGGATGAAAAACTGTTTCTT. This chain uses TRBV7-9 with TRBJ1-4, with TRBD1 matching 8 bases. The germline V gene encodes CDR1 SEHNR and CDR2 FQNEAQ (reference sequence). This CDR3 has 15 amino acids.

Details on this clonotype: The final CDR3 position lacks the conserved phenylalanine or tryptophan, pointing to a likely read error. The chain combines TRBV13 with TRBJ2-1; D ambiguous. This CDR3 contains 16 residues. Trimming shortened V by 5 bases and J by 4 bases, and 18 bases separated the two germline ends. The germline V gene has CDR1 PRHDT and CDR2 FYEKMQ (reference sequence). The CDR3 loop is CASSPTWGPSYNEQFL. Written as DNA, the CDR3 is TGTGCCAGCAGCCCAACGTGGGGTCCCTCTTACAATGAGCAGTTCTTA.

For this clonotype: Relative to the germline gene, one junction end is altered; a read error may explain this. The gene calls are TRBV5-6 and TRBJ2-6; D possibly corresponds to TRBD1 (6 bases). This CDR3 comprises 17 residues. Germline lookup yields CDR1 SGHDT and CDR2 YYEEEE. CDR3 nucleotide sequence: TGTGCTAGCAGCCAGGACAGCAGCCTCTCTGGGGCCAACGTCCGGACTTTC. Translated: CASSQDSSLSGANVRTF.

About this clonotype: At one boundary the junction diverges from the germline segment, which might be a read error. The gene calls are TRBV29-1 and TRBJ2-7; TRBD2 matches 7 bases. The CDR3 has 14 amino acids. CDR1 and CDR2 (germline): SQVTM, ANQGSEA. The CDR3 coding sequence is TGCAGCCCTGAACGCCGGGACTATCCTCCCGAGGAGTACTTC. It translates to CSPERRDYPPEEYF.

The chain links TRBV6-1 to TRBJ2-7, with TRBD2 matching 7 bases. The germline gives CDR1 MNHNS, CDR2 SASEGT. The CDR3 is 15 residues long. V dropped 11 bases and J dropped 0; count of bases not matched to a gene: 13. CDR3 sequence reads: CACCERGELSYEQYF. The CDR3 DNA is TGTGCCTGCTGTGAACGGGGGGAACTCTCCTACGAGCAGTACTTC.

A word on this clonotype: Germline and junction disagree at one end, which may indicate a read error. The chain uses TRBV4-1 and TRBJ2-2, with 10 bases identical to TRBD2. The CDR3 extends over 19 amino acids. Per germline, CDR1 MGHRA and CDR2 YSYEKL. CDR3 amino acids: CASSPGVAGGRANTVELFF. DNA of the CDR3: TGCGCCAGCAGCCCTGGGGTAGCGGGAGGCCGAGCGAACACCGTGGAGCTGTTTTTT.

On this clonotype itself: A much larger clone lies one base from this, so it may be a read error. This CDR3 is missing its conserved last phenylalanine or tryptophan, likely due to a read error. This chain joins TRBV10-2 and TRBJ1-1; 7 positions match TRBD1. V lost 0 bases, J lost 4 bases, and 5 bases stayed unmatched. Looked up from germline, CDR1 is WSHSY and CDR2 is SAAADI. This CDR3 comprises 15 residues. CDR3 amino acids: CASSESPDRVTEAFS. The CDR3 nucleotides are TGCGCCAGCAGTGAGTCTCCAGACAGGGTCACTGAAGCTTTCTCT.

Concerning this clonotype itself: The junction departs from germline at one end; a sequencing error may be responsible. The chain is built from TRBV6-2 or TRBV6-3 and TRBJ2-1; 10 nucleotides line up with TRBD2. CDR1 is MNHEY and CDR2 is SVGEGT in the germline V gene. This CDR3 spans 16 amino acids. CDR3 DNA sequence: TGTGCCAGACGGAACCCTGGGCTAGCGGGAGCCAACGAGCACTTCTTC. As protein: CARRNPGLAGANEHFF.